This T cell receptor beta chain was captured in a study of T-cell reconstitution after alpha-beta-depleted transplantation in children. This clonotype was detected a few times. Unique molecular identifiers were incorporated during preparation of the TCRbeta library. TCRdb analysed the PCR reads with MiXCR anew, one entry per CDR3 protein. The table records about 240,000 distinct CDR3 sequences, about 11% of them present only once. Trimming pared 4 bases from V and 1 base from J, leaving 13 bases between. There are 15 residues in the CDR3. Per germline, CDR1 MDHEN and CDR2 SYDVKM. The chain joins TRBV28 to TRBJ1-1, with D possibly TRBD1 on 5 matching bases. The sample consisted of PBMCs from the stem cell graft donor, taken from the stem cell graft. This receptor was identified in a human donor who donated a stem cell graft to a child with acute lymphoblastic leukemia. The CDR3 nucleotides read TGTGCCAGCAGTTCATCGGGGGGGGGGAACACTGAAGCTTTCTTT. Encoded protein: CASSSSGGGNTEAFF.